These 3 T cell receptor beta chains were sequenced from one sample in a study of CD8 T cells in Susac syndrome. cDNA came from roughly 0.47 to 1 ug RNA primed by random hexamers. TCRdb re-called the immunoSEQ multiplex PCR reads with MiXCR, one entry per CDR3 protein. The table has about 160,000 distinct CDR3 sequences, 92% seen once. Sample: CD4+ T cells from PBMCs. These receptors came from a human donor in good health.

The CDR3 DNA is TGTGCCTGGAGCCCGGGACCAACTCAAGAGACCCAGTACTTC. As protein: CAWSPGPTQETQYF. V usage is TRBV30 and J usage is TRBJ2-5; D assignment may be TRBD1 or TRBD2 (5 bases each). Germline CDR1 is GTSNPN and CDR2 is SVGIG (reference sequence). Trimming pared 3 bases from V and 2 bases from J, leaving 13 bases between. There are 14 residues in the CDR3.

This clonotype appeared once. This chain links TRBV10-3 with TRBJ2-2; D possibly corresponds to TRBD2 (7 bases). V was pared by 5 bases and J by 8 bases, with 15 bases between. CDR1 is ENHRY and CDR2 is SYGVKD in the germline V gene. The CDR3 contains 14 residues. The CDR3 DNA follows: TGTGCCATCAGTTCCCCCGCGGGGGCAGGGGAGCTGTTTTTT. It is translated as CAISSPAGAGELFF.

The V call is TRBV20-1, the J call TRBJ2-3, with a tentative D call TRBD2 (7 bases). Trimming cost V 5 bases and J 8 bases, with 17 bases left between them. CDR1 and CDR2 (germline): DFQATT, SNEGSKA (reference sequence). CDR3 length: 13 residues. The CDR3 region has the DNA TGCAGTGCTTGGGGGGGCCCTCCGGGTACGCAGTATTTT. Its translation is CSAWGGPPGTQYF.